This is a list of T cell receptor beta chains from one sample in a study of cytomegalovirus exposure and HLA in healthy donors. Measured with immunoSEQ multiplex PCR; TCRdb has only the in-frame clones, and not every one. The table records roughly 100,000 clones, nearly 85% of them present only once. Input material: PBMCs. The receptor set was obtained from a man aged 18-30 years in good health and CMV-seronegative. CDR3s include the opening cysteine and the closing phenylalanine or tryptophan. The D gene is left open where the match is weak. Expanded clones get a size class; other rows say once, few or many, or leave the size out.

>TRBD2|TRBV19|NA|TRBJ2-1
CASSIEKELAGRNEQFF
TGTGCCAGTAGTATAGAAAAGGAACTAGCGGGACGCAATGAGCAGTTCTTC
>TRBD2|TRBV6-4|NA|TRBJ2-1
CASSRLAGVSNEQFF
TGTGCCAGCAGTCGGCTAGCGGGAGTTAGTAATGAGCAGTTCTTC
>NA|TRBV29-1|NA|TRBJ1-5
CSVGDTHYQPQHF
TGCAGCGTTGGAGACACCCACTATCAGCCCCAGCATTTT
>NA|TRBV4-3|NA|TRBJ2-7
CASSQDRGNSYEQYF
TGCGCCAGCAGCCAAGATCGCGGGAACTCCTACGAGCAGTACTTC
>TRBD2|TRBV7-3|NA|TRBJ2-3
CASSLVGLAASTDTQYF
TGTGCCAGCAGCTTAGTCGGACTAGCGGCCAGCACAGATACGCAGTATTTT
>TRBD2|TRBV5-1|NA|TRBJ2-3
CASSLEPGAGITDTQYF
TGCGCCAGCAGCTTGGAGCCTGGAGCGGGAATCACAGATACGCAGTATTTT
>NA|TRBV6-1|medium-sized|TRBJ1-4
CASSEEDSYEKLFF
TGTGCCAGCAGTGAAGAGGACAGCTATGAAAAACTGTTTTTT
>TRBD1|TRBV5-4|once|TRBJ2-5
CASSLVRQGGETQYF
TGTGCCAGCAGCTTGGTCCGACAGGGGGGAGAGACCCAGTACTTC
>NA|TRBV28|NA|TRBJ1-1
CASSLQVRPDAEAFF
TGTGCCAGCAGTCTTCAGGTTAGGCCCGACGCTGAAGCTTTCTTT
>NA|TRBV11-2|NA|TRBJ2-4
CASSLESLVQYF
TGTGCCAGCAGCTTAGAGAGCCTCGTTCAGTACTTC
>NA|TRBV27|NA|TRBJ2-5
CASSRRGETQYF
TGTGCCAGCAGTAGAAGGGGAGAGACCCAGTACTTC
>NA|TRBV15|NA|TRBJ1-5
CATSRDQLSNQPQHF
TGTGCCACCAGCAGAGATCAACTTAGCAATCAGCCCCAGCATTTT
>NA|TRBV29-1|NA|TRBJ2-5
CSVEVLSSETQYF
TGCAGCGTTGAAGTACTATCGTCCGAGACCCAGTACTTC
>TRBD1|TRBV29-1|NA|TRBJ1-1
CSVEIDDRENTEAFF
TGCAGCGTTGAAATCGATGACAGGGAGAACACTGAAGCTTTCTTT
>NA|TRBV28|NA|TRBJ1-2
CASSFGSQGYGYTF
TGTGCCAGCAGCTTTGGCTCACAGGGCTATGGCTACACCTTC
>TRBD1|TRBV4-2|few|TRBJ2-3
CASSQSGQGDSDTQYF
TGTGCCAGCAGCCAATCAGGACAGGGAGACTCAGATACGCAGTATTTT
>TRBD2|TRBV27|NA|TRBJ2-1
CASTAGVPYNEQFF
TGTGCCAGCACAGCGGGAGTCCCCTACAATGAGCAGTTCTTC
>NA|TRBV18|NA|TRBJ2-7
CASSPTDSSYEQYF
TGTGCCAGCTCACCAACGGACAGTAGCTACGAGCAGTACTTC
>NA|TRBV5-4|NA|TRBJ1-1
CASSLPTGGNTEAFF
TGTGCCAGCAGCCTACCAACGGGAGGGAACACTGAAGCTTTCTTT
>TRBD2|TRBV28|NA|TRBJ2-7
CASSGREPLEQYF
TGTGCCAGCAGCGGGAGGGAGCCCCTCGAGCAGTACTTC
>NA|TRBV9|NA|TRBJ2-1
CASSDSQAGSSYNEQFF
TGTGCCAGCAGCGACTCCCAGGCGGGTAGCTCCTACAATGAGCAGTTCTTC
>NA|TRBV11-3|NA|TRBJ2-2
CASSLSGATGELFF
TGTGCCAGCAGCTTGAGTGGGGCCACCGGGGAGCTGTTTTTT
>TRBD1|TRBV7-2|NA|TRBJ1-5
CASSLGGQGYQPQHF
TGTGCCAGCAGCTTAGGAGGACAGGGGTATCAGCCCCAGCATTTT
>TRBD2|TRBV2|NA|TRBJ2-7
CASPAGGPSEQYF
TGTGCCAGTCCTGCGGGAGGGCCATCCGAGCAGTACTTC
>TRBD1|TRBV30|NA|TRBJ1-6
CASSGQHNSPLHF
TGTGCCTCGTCGGGACAGCATAATTCACCCCTCCACTTT
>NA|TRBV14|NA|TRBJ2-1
CASSQPRYNEQFF
TGTGCCAGCAGCCAACCTAGATACAATGAGCAGTTCTTC